This TCR beta chain was sequenced for a study of blood T cells in healthy people across ages. There were healthy Caucasian individuals from Russia, aged about 6 to 95, serving as donors. Each sample used at least 6 million PBMCs. A few counts support this clonotype. Next came a second PCR, run for about 7 to 12 cycles, which used a sample-barcoded 5' primer along with a J-beta primer mix. At least 3 million CDR3-containing paired-end reads were obtained per sample. In TCRdb, the 5' RACE reads were re-called with MiXCR into one record per CDR3 protein. The sample comprises over a million distinct CDR3 sequences, roughly a quarter of which are singletons, and around 0.75% rests with the top ten. These data were also reused for a study on T cells of mothers and their children.

This receptor was taken from a girl aged 2-15 years in good health. The sequencing input was blood.

The DNA of the CDR3 is TGTGCCACCGGCCGCAGGGCCAGCACCGGGGAGCTGTTTTTT. This sequence encodes CATGRRASTGELFF. The chain recombines TRBV15 with TRBJ2-2; possibly TRBD1 for D (5 bases). The V and J ends lost 8 bases and 4 bases respectively, with 14 bases between them. The CDR3 is 14 amino acids. Germline V gene data show CDR1 as LNHNV and CDR2 as YYDKDF (reference sequence). The variable domain in full, completed from reference TRBV15 and TRBJ2-2, reads DAMVIQNPRYQVTQFGKPVTLSCSQTLNHNVMYWYQQKSSQAPKLLFHYYDKDFNNEADTPDNFQSRRPNTSFCFLDIRSPGLGDTAMYLCATGRRASTGELFFGEGSRLTVL.